This T cell receptor beta chain was identified in a study of T cell responses to AZD1222 COVID-19 vaccine. About this clone itself: The antigen is undetermined.

The CDR3 extends over 17 amino acids. Germline V gives CDR1 SGHTA, CDR2 FQGNSA. V was clipped by 7 bases and J by 7 bases, with 28 bases between them. Libraries were prepared by immunoSEQ multiplex PCR; TCRdb keeps only in-frame clonotypes and omits some of them. The repertoire consists of just over 150,000 clones, with approximately 90% occurring once and the leading ten covering approximately 2%. Study-wide results and caveats: Without day 14 samples, only post-peak T cell repertoires were studied. Among those given AZD1222, only 5 to 7 were seropositive at baseline. Across spike, vaccine-associated CD4 TCRs were found, dominant at 160-218 and 743-854. Clonal diversity was possibly underestimated; the donors were predominantly white British and more often female.

The starting material was peripheral blood, obtained on day 0 of AZD1222 vaccination. The V gene is TRBV7-2, the J gene TRBJ1-1; possibly TRBD1 for D (6 bases). This sequence was found in an adult in good health. This CDR3 reads CASNHLGLASPQGEAFF. The CDR3 coding sequence is TGTGCCAGCAACCATCTGGGACTTGCATCACCACAGGGTGAAGCTTTCTTT.